The TCR beta chain under discussion was sequenced for a study of T cells in Graves' hyperthyroidism and ophthalmopathy (dated by TCRdb to about 2019). A note on the overall study: Peripheral blood samples were taken at the time of initial diagnosis, prior to any treatment. An independent validation cohort of some 18 hyperthyroidism patients and about 16 patients who later progressed to ophthalmopathy tested prospective prediction of ophthalmopathy. The paper reports TCR Vbeta CDR3 sequencing of approximately 140 peripheral blood samples: approximately 41 ophthalmopathy, fewer than 80 hyperthyroidism and approximately 17 progressor patients. The 95 to 100 discovery patients were randomly divided into training and test sets at a 7:3 ratio. A discovery cohort of about a hundred patients, 43 with Graves' ophthalmopathy and about 58 with stable Graves' hyperthyroidism, was used to find distinguishing TCR V-J signatures. The study also compared thyroid tissue and blood T-cell repertoires from 5 to 7 Graves' hyperthyroidism patients. Once sampling was done, hyperthyroidism patients were given methimazole at a starting dose of 30 mg daily, whereas ophthalmopathy patients were given high-dose intravenous methylprednisolone. Findings and caveats that apply to the study as a whole: Sample size was not statistically predetermined, and blinding of investigators to group allocation was not performed. During validation, the model predicted progression to ophthalmopathy a median of approximately 7 months ahead of onset, with around 71% sensitivity and under 85% specificity. Most expanded thyroid clonotypes (frequency above 0.001) were also detected in blood, suggesting blood repertoires may reflect thyroid immune responses. A 13 V-J signature model separated ophthalmopathy from stable hyperthyroidism, with approximately 86% sensitivity and approximately 81% specificity in cross-validation and 80%/75% in testing.

Graves' hyperthyroidism was defined as stable when no progression to ophthalmopathy occurred over 18 months of follow-up. The hyperthyroidism patients were between 18 and 65 years old and newly diagnosed, with a disease duration of less than 2 months. Exclusion was applied to patients with uncontrolled infections, other autoimmune diseases, pregnancy or lactation. Diagnoses were established on the basis of clinical symptoms, serum thyroxine and TRAb, thyroid ultrasound, and orbital computed tomography. PBMCs were separated from roughly 9.3 ml of fresh peripheral blood using Ficoll-Paque density gradient centrifugation. Total RNA was extracted using Trizol reagent, and RNA quality was assessed on an Agilent 2100 Bioanalyzer. The sample holds many counts of this clonotype. No cognate antigen has been identified for it. The input lacks base qualities; no much larger clone sits a single base away. TCR beta CDR3 regions were amplified from RNA transcripts. The first round of RT-PCR for the TCR CDR3 was performed with the HTBI primer set and the Qiagen OneStep RT-PCR kit. Libraries were constructed in a second round of multiplex PCR, after which size selection and purification were performed. Paired-end sequencing of the libraries was performed with 100 bp reads on an Illumina HiSeq2000. Regarding the original processing steps: SOAPnuke was used to process the raw data, throwing out any read that contained adapters or uncalled bases, had a mean Phred below 15, or lacked an exact constant-primer or identifier match. High-quality paired reads were merged with COPE v1.2.5, and unique nucleotide sequences were defined as clonotypes. MiTCR v1.1 was used to align the clonotypes against IMGT TRBV, TRBD and TRBJ reference segments. The analysis was restricted to V-J combinations with a frequency above 0.0001, which together covered 99.2% of the repertoires. A TCS score was defined as the ratio of F50 (clonal expansion) to E x V (chaos), with BLOSUM62-based TCRdist applied between CDR3 peptides within each V-J. Welch's t-statistics and random forest reduced fewer than 600 V-J features to 13, which were used in a naive Bayes classifier (R e1071). TCRdb ran its own pipeline on the public reads, namely fastp trimming at Q25 and MiXCR clone calling, and kept in-frame beta chains. All rows with the same CDR3 protein become a single entry with the most common DNA and genes. These V and J calls are TCRdb output, not the study's own analysis. The sample profile shows 650,000 to 750,000 distinct CDR3 sequences; 11% to 15% of them were found once. Around 9.6% of the sample is in the top ten clones.

Including cysteine and phenylalanine, the CDR3 has 13 amino acids. The only DNA kept is the CDR3, 39 bases in frame from the first base. Per the germline V gene (reference sequence), LGHDT is the CDR1 and YNNKEL is the CDR2. Trimming accounts for 4 bases at V and 8 bases at J, while the number of junction bases matched to no gene is 5. The clonotype comes from a woman aged 18 to 35 with Graves' hyperthyroidism. The sequence links TRBV3-1 to TRBJ2-1; 7 central bases correspond to TRBD2. The sample taken for sequencing was blood. The sequenced DNA: TGTGCCAGCAGCCTCCGACTAGCTTATGAGCAGTTCTTC. It codes for CASSLRLAYEQFF.